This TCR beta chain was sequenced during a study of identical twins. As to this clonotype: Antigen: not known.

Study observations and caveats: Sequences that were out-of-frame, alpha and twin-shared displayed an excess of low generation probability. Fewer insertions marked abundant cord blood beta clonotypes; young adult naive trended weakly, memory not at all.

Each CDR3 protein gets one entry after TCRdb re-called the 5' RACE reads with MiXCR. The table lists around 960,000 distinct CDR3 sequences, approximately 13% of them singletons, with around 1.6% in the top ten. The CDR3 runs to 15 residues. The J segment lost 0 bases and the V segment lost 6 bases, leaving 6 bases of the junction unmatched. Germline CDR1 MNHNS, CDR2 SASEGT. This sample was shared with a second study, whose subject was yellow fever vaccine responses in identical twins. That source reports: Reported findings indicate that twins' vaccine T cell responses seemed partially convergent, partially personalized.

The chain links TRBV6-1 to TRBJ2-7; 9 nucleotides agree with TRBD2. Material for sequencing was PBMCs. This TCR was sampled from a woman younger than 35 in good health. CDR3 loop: CASSTGLAISYEQYF. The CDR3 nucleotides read TGTGCCAGCAGCACCGGACTAGCGATCTCCTACGAGCAGTACTTC.